Described below is a single T cell receptor (beta chain) sequence and its context. Lacking the conserved final phenylalanine or tryptophan, this CDR3 likely reflects a read error. This sample was taken from a study of tumor-infiltrating lymphocytes in primary liver carcinoma. Across the study: The tumors ranged from roughly 4 to 11 cm across and fell within stage T1-T3 N0M0.

Germline V gene data show CDR1 as SGHAT and CDR2 as FQNNGV. This CDR3 contains 17 residues. Trimming removed 1 base at V and 5 bases at J, with 18 bases between. From around 0.5 ug of total RNA, TCR beta-specific cDNA was reverse-transcribed using a constant-region primer. The TCR beta library was amplified through three nested multiplex PCR rounds in a modified ARM-PCR procedure. With TRBV1-TRBV30 forward primers and a C-beta reverse primer, the first two PCR rounds were run for around 10 cycles each. TCRdb redid the calling of the multiplex PCR reads with MiXCR, one entry per CDR3 protein. Of tens of thousands of distinct CDR3 sequences in the sample, about three quarters were seen once. From around 18-30 mg of unsorted bulk tissue, DNA and RNA were co-extracted together.

The V gene is TRBV11-2, the J gene TRBJ1-5, with D maybe TRBD1 (5 bases). The sequenced sample consisted of liver tumor tissue from sampling region 2. Subset indicated: tumor region T2, inferior pole. The origin of this receptor is a man in his forties with primary liver carcinoma and hepatitis B virus infection. The CDR3 DNA is TGTGCCAGCAGCTTAGTAGGGGTAACAGAGAGCTATCAGCCCCAGCATATT. It codes for CASSLVGVTESYQPQHI.